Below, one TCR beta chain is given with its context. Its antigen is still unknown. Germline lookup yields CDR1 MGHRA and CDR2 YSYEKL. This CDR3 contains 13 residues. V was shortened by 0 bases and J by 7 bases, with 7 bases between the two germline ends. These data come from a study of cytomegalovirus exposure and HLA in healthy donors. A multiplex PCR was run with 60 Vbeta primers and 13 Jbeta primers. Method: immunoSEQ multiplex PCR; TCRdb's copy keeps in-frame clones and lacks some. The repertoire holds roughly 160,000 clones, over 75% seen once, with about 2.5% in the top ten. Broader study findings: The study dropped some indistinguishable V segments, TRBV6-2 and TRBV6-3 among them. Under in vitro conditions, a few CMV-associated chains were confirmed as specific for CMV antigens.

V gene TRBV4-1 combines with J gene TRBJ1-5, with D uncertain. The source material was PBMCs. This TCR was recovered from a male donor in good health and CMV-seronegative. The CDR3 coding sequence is TGCGCCAGCAGCCAAGAAGGAGCACAGCCCCAGCATTTT. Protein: CASSQEGAQPQHF.